Below, 2 T cell receptor beta chains from the same sample are listed, as sequenced in a study of early T cells in non-severe SARS-CoV-2 infection. TCRdb passed the 5' RACE reads through MiXCR, listing each CDR3 protein once. The data show fewer than 50,000 distinct CDR3 sequences, roughly 7% seen once. The sequencing sample was made of whole blood. All receptors come from an adult who was a healthcare worker with PCR-confirmed SARS-CoV-2 infection or an uninfected control (not recorded which).

This clonotype was detected ten times or more. This rearrangement joins TRBV28 to TRBJ2-7; TRBD2 might be the D (6 bases). This CDR3 comprises 15 residues. Trimming pared 3 bases from V and 1 base from J, leaving 13 bases between. Germline V gene lookup returns CDR1 MDHEN and CDR2 SYDVKM. The chain's CDR3 is CASSFQRRGSYEQYF. As DNA, the CDR3 is TGTGCCAGCAGTTTTCAGCGGCGGGGTTCCTACGAGCAGTACTTC.

This clonotype has a count of ten or more. The chain carries TRBV12-3 or TRBV12-4 and TRBJ2-1; D unresolved. The CDR3 spans 15 residues. The ends were cut back, 8 bases at V and 2 bases at J, with 16 bases in the middle. As DNA, the CDR3 is TGTGCCAGCCATCCCCTGGCAGCCACCTACAATGAGCAGTTCTTC. Translated: CASHPLAATYNEQFF.